This T cell receptor beta chain was identified in a study of human T cells and chemical hapten exposure. Overall study context: Predominantly women, the patients had alopecia areata, totalis or universalis. Study observations and caveats: Because they had alopecia, donors may respond immunologically unlike healthy people. Among expanded TCRs, significantly more large CDR3 similarity clusters formed than among controls.

TCRdb re-called the RACE reads with MiXCR, one entry per CDR3 protein. The sample has about 270,000 distinct CDR3 sequences, just under 8% seen once. As to time point: pre-sensitization, week 0. Documented treatment: therapeutic diphenylcyclopropenone sensitization with weekly scalp DPC. Every donor had alopecia and was 18 to 70 years old; all were suitable for DPC. This CDR3 has 15 amino acids. With V trimmed by 7 bases and J by 2 bases, 10 bases remained unmatched. This clonotype was picked up a small number of times. Its antigen remains unknown. The specimen was whole blood, collected in connection with sensitization to the hapten diphenylcyclopropenone (DPC). The rearrangement joins TRBV12-3 or TRBV12-4 to TRBJ2-7, with 8 bases identical to TRBD2. The clonotype comes from a man aged 18 to 29 with alopecia areata. Some clones in this sample may be carry-over from other donors' samples. This CDR3 reads CASTLSGGVTYEQYF. The CDR3 DNA sequence: TGTGCCAGCACTTTGAGCGGGGGAGTGACCTACGAGCAGTACTTC.